One and the same sample provided the 26 T cell receptor beta chains below, sequenced in a study of early stage breast cancer tumors. The assay was immunoSEQ multiplex PCR, and TCRdb's table has in-frame clones only and misses some. The table shows about 72,000 clones, with roughly three quarters occurring only once. The sequencing input was blood. These receptors originate from a person aged 55 to 75 with breast cancer.

The chain combines TRBV6-1 with TRBJ2-7; 8 positions match TRBD2. The CDR3 consists of 14 residues. The V gene end was trimmed by 1 base and the J gene end by 6 bases; junction bases not matched to a gene: 5. Per the germline V gene, CDR1 is MNHNS and CDR2 is SASEGT. In nucleotides, the CDR3 is TGTGCCAGCAGTGAAGTAGCGGGGCAGACCGAGCAGTACTTC. Protein sequence: CASSEVAGQTEQYF.

This clone appeared a single time. The chain recombines TRBV4-3 with TRBJ2-1; D is possibly TRBD2 (8 bases). The CDR3 sequence is 15 residues long. Germline V gene data show CDR1 as LGHNA and CDR2 as YSLEER. V was pared by 4 bases and J by 5 bases, with 15 bases between. The chain's CDR3 is CASSLAGQSNNEQFF. The CDR3 coding sequence is TGCGCCAGCAGCCTAGCGGGACAGAGTAACAATGAGCAGTTCTTC.

This chain uses TRBV6-1 with TRBJ1-2; 7 positions match TRBD1. Germline CDR1 MNHNS, CDR2 SASEGT. The ends lost 3 bases at V and 0 bases at J; junction bases unmatched: 7. CDR3 length: 16 amino acids. The CDR3: CASSDLRQGTNYGYTF. The CDR3 DNA is TGTGCCAGCAGTGACCTACGACAGGGTACTAACTATGGCTACACCTTC.

This rearrangement joins TRBV5-4 to TRBJ2-3, with a tentative D call TRBD2 (7 bases). The CDR3 consists of 15 residues. V lost 7 bases and J 3 bases, leaving 18 bases between the germline ends. CDR1 and CDR2 from the germline V gene are SGHNT and YYREEE (reference sequence). The CDR3 spells CASALGGAWTDTQYF. The CDR3 DNA sequence: TGTGCCAGCGCCTTGGGGGGGGCGTGGACAGATACGCAGTATTTT. Using reference TRBV5-4 and TRBJ2-3 for the parts outside the CDR3, the full variable domain is ETGVTQSPTHLIKTRGQQVTLRCSSQSGHNTVSWYQQALGQGPQFIFQYYREEENGRGNFPPRFSGLQFPNYSSELNVNALELDDSALYLCASALGGAWTDTQYFGPGTRLTVL.

The J gene is TRBJ2-7, the V gene TRBV28, with 7 nucleotides matching TRBD1. The CDR3 loop spans 15 amino acids. V lost 5 bases to trimming and J lost 6 bases; unmatched junction nucleotides: 13. Germline loops: CDR1 MDHEN, CDR2 SYDVKM. CDR3 nucleotides: TGTGCCAGCAGTGGGGCCGAGGGGGCGCCGTCCGAGCAGTACTTC. Translating gives CASSGAEGAPSEQYF.

The genes are TRBV7-3 and TRBJ2-3; unclear D gene. The CDR3 length is 15 residues. Germline lookup yields CDR1 SGHTA and CDR2 FQGTGA. V was shortened by 0 bases and J by 6 bases, with 13 bases between the two germline ends. This CDR3 reads CASSLTGFPRDTQYF. The CDR3 DNA sequence: TGTGCCAGCAGCTTAACGGGCTTCCCTAGGGATACGCAGTATTTT.

The chain uses TRBV7-2 and TRBJ2-3, with 16 nucleotides matching TRBD2. CDR1 and CDR2 from the germline V gene are SGHTA and FQGNSA. Germline trimming cut 3 bases from V and 6 bases from J; bases unmatched to any gene: 3. The CDR3 is 16 residues long. The CDR3 DNA is TGTGCCAGCAGCTTCGGGACTAGCGGGGGGGCGGATACGCAGTATTTT. Translation: CASSFGTSGGADTQYF.

The CDR3 coding sequence is TGTGCCAGTCGCCGGGCTAGCGGGAACAATGAGCAGTTCTTC. Encoded protein: CASRRASGNNEQFF. The genes are TRBV7-9 and TRBJ2-1; 9 positions match TRBD2. V dropped 9 bases and J dropped 5; count of bases not matched to a gene: 8. The CDR3 length is 14 residues. CDR1 is SEHNR, CDR2 FQNEAQ, per germline (reference sequence).

V is TRBV28 and J is TRBJ1-2; D is perhaps TRBD1 (5 bases). The V end was cut by 6 bases, the J end by 3 bases, with 14 bases between. The length of the CDR3 is 14 residues. Germline V gene sequence: CDR1 MDHEN, CDR2 SYDVKM. This chain's CDR3 is CASRTTGAHYGYTF. CDR3 DNA sequence: TGTGCCAGCAGAACCACAGGTGCTCACTATGGCTACACCTTC.

A few counts support this clone. The chain is built from TRBV7-2 and TRBJ2-5; D perhaps matches TRBD2 (5 bases). CDR1 is SGHTA and CDR2 is FQGNSA in the germline V gene. With 5 bases removed from V and 3 bases from J, the gap between germline ends came to 10 bases. This CDR3 is 13 amino acids long. The CDR3 region is CASSTDGEETQYF. Written as DNA, the CDR3 is TGTGCCAGCAGCACGGACGGGGAAGAGACCCAGTACTTC.

The rearrangement uses TRBV6-1 and TRBJ1-2, with 7 bases identical to TRBD1. Germline V gene lookup returns CDR1 MNHNS and CDR2 SASEGT. The CDR3 is 14 residues long. J lost 5 bases, V lost 3 bases, and 6 bases had no gene match. The CDR3 bases are TGTGCCAGCAGTGATTGGGGCAGGGGGTATGGCTACACCTTC. Translated: CASSDWGRGYGYTF.

This clone was seen only once. V is TRBV27 and J is TRBJ2-3; TRBD1 aligns across 10 bases. There are 15 residues in the CDR3. The V gene end was trimmed by 3 bases and the J gene end by 5 bases; junction bases not matched to a gene: 5. Germline CDR1 MNHEY, CDR2 SMNVEV (reference sequence). This CDR3 is CASSFRQGAGDTQYF. The CDR3 DNA reads TGTGCCAGCAGTTTCCGACAGGGGGCGGGAGATACGCAGTATTTT.

This clone was counted only a few times. Its ends do not fully match the called genes, so a read error is possible. The chain carries TRBV9 and TRBJ1-1; tentative D call: TRBD1 (6 bases). Germline V lookup: CDR1 SGDLS, CDR2 YYNGEE. CDR3 length equals 15 residues. CDR3 loop: CASKKEGGVNTEAFF. The CDR3 region has the DNA TGTGCCAGCAAAAAAGAGGGGGGGGTGAATACTGAAGCTTTCTTT. Combining the CDR3 with reference TRBV9 and TRBJ1-1 gives the whole variable domain DSGVTQTPKHLITATGQRVTLRCSPRSGDLSVYWYQQSLDQGLQFLIQYYNGEERAKGNILERFSAQQFPDLHSELNLSSLELGDSALYFCASKKEGGVNTEAFFGQGTRLTVV.

This clone was recorded only once. V gene TRBV7-3 combines with J gene TRBJ2-3, with 9 bases matching TRBD2. The V gene's germline CDR1 is SGHTA and CDR2 FQGTGA. V shed 2 bases and J 6 bases; nucleotides not matched to a gene: 12. The CDR3 contains 17 residues. The chain's CDR3 is CASSLQGGRALADTQYF. The CDR3 nucleotides read TGTGCCAGCAGCTTACAGGGCGGGAGGGCCCTTGCGGATACGCAGTATTTT.

The CDR3 region is CASSSYRGVNQPQHF. Here the CDR3 DNA reads TGTGCCAGCAGCTCTTACAGGGGGGTCAATCAGCCCCAGCATTTT. This chain joins TRBV7-9 and TRBJ1-5; 8 positions agree with TRBD1. CDR1 is SEHNR, CDR2 FQNEAQ, per germline (reference sequence). V lost 4 bases to trimming and J lost 3 bases; unmatched junction nucleotides: 5. The CDR3 runs 15 residues.

The V call is TRBV6-5, the J call TRBJ2-1; D is possibly TRBD1 (5 bases). Germline lookup yields CDR1 MNHEY and CDR2 SVGAGI. The CDR3 spans 14 residues. V was cut by 2 bases and J by 4 bases, with 9 bases left in between. CDR3 sequence (DNA): TGTGCCAGCAGTTACGCGGCAGGGTACAATGAGCAGTTCTTC. It specifies CASSYAAGYNEQFF.

CDR3 residues: CASSLDSRGTGELFF. The CDR3 DNA reads as TGTGCCAGCAGCTTAGACTCCAGGGGCACCGGGGAGCTGTTTTTT. The chain has TRBV7-3 and TRBJ2-2, with a possible D match to TRBD1 (6 bases). Trimming cost V 2 bases and J 4 bases, with 11 bases left between them. CDR3 length: 15 amino acids. Germline assignment: CDR1 SGHTA and CDR2 FQGTGA.

V gene TRBV9 combines with J gene TRBJ2-5; the match to TRBD2 covers 10 bases. V was pared by 0 bases and J by 7 bases, with 6 bases of the junction left unmatched. Germline CDR1 and CDR2: SGDLS and YYNGEE. The CDR3 is 15 amino acids. The CDR3 DNA is TGTGCCAGCAGCGTAGACCTAGCGGGAGCTGGGACCCAGTACTTC. Protein sequence: CASSVDLAGAGTQYF.

The chain combines TRBV18 with TRBJ2-7; 10 bases map to TRBD2. The CDR3 is 14 amino acids. The germline V gene has CDR1 KGHSH and CDR2 LQKENI. V gave up 3 bases and J gave up 3 bases; unmatched junction bases: 2. CDR3 sequence (DNA): TGTGCCAGCTCACCTGGGACTAGCGTCTACGAGCAGTACTTC. This gives the protein CASSPGTSVYEQYF.

The CDR3 here is CASSLSTDTQYF. The CDR3 DNA follows: TGTGCCAGCAGTTTAAGCACAGATACGCAGTATTTT. This rearrangement joins TRBV28 to TRBJ2-3; D not certain. CDR1 and CDR2 from the germline V gene are MDHEN and SYDVKM. CDR3 length: 12 residues. Trimming took off 2 bases at V and 0 bases at J, with 0 bases between the two ends.

The rearrangement links TRBV28 to TRBJ2-1; D possibly corresponds to TRBD1 (6 bases). V gave up 3 bases and J gave up 6 bases, with 18 bases separating them. The CDR3 extends over 16 amino acids. Germline CDR1 reads MDHEN; CDR2 reads SYDVKM. As DNA, the CDR3 is TGTGCCAGCAGTTTTTCGCAGGGGCGGAAAGGCAATGAGCAGTTCTTC. Protein: CASSFSQGRKGNEQFF.

The chain has TRBV5-1 and TRBJ2-2; 9 positions agree with TRBD1. Trimming took 1 base from V and 4 from J; bases not matched to a gene: 11. Germline lookup yields CDR1 SGHRS and CDR2 YFSETQ. The CDR3 covers 18 residues. CDR3 sequence: CASSLWGTGQGTTGELFF. The CDR3, as DNA: TGCGCCAGCAGCTTGTGGGGGACGGGACAGGGAACCACCGGGGAGCTGTTTTTT.

This clone was seen just once. The J gene is TRBJ2-5, the V gene TRBV7-2, with 8 bases lining up with TRBD2. The CDR3 spans 14 residues. With 6 bases clipped from V and 2 bases from J, the junction kept 5 bases outside the gene matches. Looked up from germline, CDR1 is SGHTA and CDR2 is FQGNSA. The CDR3 loop reads CASRKLAVQETQYF. The CDR3 DNA reads TGTGCCAGCAGAAAACTAGCGGTTCAAGAGACCCAGTACTTC.

This sequence joins TRBV21-1 and TRBJ2-7; TRBD1 was called by the table and not checked on the DNA. TRBV21-1 is flagged as a pseudogene. The CDR3 runs to 16 residues. The CDR3 sequence is CPSARKGDRFNYEQYF. CDR3 coding DNA: TGTCCCAGCGCTCGTAAGGGGGATCGATTCAACTACGAGCAGTACTTC.

The rearrangement links TRBV12-5 to TRBJ2-1; D remains unclear. The germline V gene encodes CDR1 LGHNT and CDR2 FRNRAP. V was shortened by 2 bases and J by 8 bases, with 4 bases between the two germline ends. This CDR3 comprises 11 residues. The CDR3: CASGLNHEQFF. In DNA, the CDR3 is TGTGCTAGTGGTTTGAACCATGAGCAGTTCTTC.

V gene TRBV28 combines with J gene TRBJ1-6; a possible D gene is TRBD1 (6 bases). The germline V gene has CDR1 MDHEN and CDR2 SYDVKM. The CDR3 spans 15 residues. The V end was cut by 6 bases, the J end by 7 bases, with 16 bases between. The CDR3 nucleotides are TGTGCCAGCAGCCTACCGGGACAACCCAATTCACCCCTCCACTTT. Residues: CASSLPGQPNSPLHF.